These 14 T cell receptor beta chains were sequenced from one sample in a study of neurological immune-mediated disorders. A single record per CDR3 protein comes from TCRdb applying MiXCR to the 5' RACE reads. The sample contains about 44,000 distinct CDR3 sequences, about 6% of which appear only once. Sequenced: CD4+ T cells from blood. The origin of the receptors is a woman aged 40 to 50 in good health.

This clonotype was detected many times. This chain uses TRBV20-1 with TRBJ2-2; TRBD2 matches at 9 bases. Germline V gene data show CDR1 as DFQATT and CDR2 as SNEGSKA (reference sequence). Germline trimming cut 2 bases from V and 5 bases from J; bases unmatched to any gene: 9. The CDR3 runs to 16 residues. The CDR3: CSARSAGGGETGELFF. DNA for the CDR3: TGCAGTGCTAGATCCGCGGGAGGGGGGGAGACCGGGGAGCTGTTTTTT.

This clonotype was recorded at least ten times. The DNA for the CDR3 is TGTGCCAGCAGTTCTCATTACAGGGATCAGGCGTATGGCTACACCTTC. Protein product: CASSSHYRDQAYGYTF. The gene calls are TRBV6-2 or TRBV6-3 and TRBJ1-2, with D maybe TRBD1 (6 bases). Per germline, CDR1 MNHEY and CDR2 SVGEGT. The CDR3 loop spans 16 amino acids. The V and J ends lost 4 bases and 5 bases respectively, with 20 bases between them.

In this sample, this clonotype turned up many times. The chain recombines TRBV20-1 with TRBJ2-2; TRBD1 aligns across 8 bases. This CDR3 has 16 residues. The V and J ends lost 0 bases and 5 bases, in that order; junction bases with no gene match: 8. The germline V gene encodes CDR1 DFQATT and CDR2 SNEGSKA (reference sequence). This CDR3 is CSARDQGARVTGELFF. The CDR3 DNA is TGCAGTGCTAGAGATCAGGGGGCGCGAGTGACCGGGGAGCTGTTTTTT.

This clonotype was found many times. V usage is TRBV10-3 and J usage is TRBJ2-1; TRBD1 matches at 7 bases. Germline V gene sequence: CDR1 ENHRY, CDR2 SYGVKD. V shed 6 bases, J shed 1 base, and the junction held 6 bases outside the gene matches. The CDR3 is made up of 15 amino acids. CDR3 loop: CAIRLTGTSYNEQFF. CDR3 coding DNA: TGTGCCATCAGATTGACAGGGACATCCTACAATGAGCAGTTCTTC.

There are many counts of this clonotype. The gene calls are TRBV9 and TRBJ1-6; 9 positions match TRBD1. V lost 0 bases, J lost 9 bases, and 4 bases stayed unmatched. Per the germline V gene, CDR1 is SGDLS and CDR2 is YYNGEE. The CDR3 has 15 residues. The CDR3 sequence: CASSVAGTGISPLHF. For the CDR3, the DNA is TGTGCCAGCAGCGTAGCCGGGACAGGGATTTCACCCCTCCACTTT. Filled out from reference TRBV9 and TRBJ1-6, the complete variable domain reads DSGVTQTPKHLITATGQRVTLRCSPRSGDLSVYWYQQSLDQGLQFLIQYYNGEERAKGNILERFSAQQFPDLHSELNLSSLELGDSALYFCASSVAGTGISPLHFGNGTRLTVT.

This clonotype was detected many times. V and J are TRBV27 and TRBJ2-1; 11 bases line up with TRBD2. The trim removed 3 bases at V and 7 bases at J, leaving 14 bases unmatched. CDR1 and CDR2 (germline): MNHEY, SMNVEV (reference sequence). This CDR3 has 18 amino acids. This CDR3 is CASSFSGLAASGQNEQFF. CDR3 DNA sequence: TGTGCCAGCAGTTTTTCGGGACTAGCGGCCTCCGGCCAGAATGAGCAGTTCTTC.

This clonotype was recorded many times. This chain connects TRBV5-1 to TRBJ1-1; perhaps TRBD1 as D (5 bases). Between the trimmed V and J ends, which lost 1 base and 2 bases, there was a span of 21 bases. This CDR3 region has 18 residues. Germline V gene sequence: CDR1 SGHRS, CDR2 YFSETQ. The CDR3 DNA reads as TGCGCCAGCAGCTTGAGTTCCGGGGGGATCCGGGCCAACACTGAAGCTTTCTTT. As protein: CASSLSSGGIRANTEAFF.

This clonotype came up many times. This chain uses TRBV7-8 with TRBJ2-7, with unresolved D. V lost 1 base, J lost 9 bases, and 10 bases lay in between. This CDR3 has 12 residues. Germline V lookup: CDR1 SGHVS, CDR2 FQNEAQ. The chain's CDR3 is CASSLGGVGQYF. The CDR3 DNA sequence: TGTGCCAGCAGCTTAGGTGGCGTCGGGCAGTACTTC.

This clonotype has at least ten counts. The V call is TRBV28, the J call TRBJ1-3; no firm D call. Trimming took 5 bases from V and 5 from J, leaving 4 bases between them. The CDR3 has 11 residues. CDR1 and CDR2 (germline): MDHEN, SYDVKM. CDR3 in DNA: TGTGCCAGCAGTACGAGAAACACCATATATTTT. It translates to CASSTRNTIYF.

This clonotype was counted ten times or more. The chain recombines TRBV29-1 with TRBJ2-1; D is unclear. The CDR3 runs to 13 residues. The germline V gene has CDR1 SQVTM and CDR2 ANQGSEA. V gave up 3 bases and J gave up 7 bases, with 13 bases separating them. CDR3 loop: CSVESPPGNEQFF. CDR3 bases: TGCAGCGTTGAGTCACCCCCTGGGAATGAGCAGTTCTTC.

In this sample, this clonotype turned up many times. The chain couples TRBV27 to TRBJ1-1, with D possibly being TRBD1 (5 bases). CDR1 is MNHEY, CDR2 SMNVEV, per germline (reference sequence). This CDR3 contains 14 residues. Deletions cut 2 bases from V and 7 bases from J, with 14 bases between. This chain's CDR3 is CASSLEGYRSEAFF. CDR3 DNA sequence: TGTGCCAGCAGTTTAGAGGGGTATAGGAGTGAAGCTTTCTTT.

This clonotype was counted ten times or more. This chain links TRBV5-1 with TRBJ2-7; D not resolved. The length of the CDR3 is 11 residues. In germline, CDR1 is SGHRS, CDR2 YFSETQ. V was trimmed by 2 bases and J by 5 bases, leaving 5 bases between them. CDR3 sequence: CASSFEHEQYF. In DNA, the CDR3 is TGCGCCAGCAGCTTCGAGCACGAGCAGTACTTC.

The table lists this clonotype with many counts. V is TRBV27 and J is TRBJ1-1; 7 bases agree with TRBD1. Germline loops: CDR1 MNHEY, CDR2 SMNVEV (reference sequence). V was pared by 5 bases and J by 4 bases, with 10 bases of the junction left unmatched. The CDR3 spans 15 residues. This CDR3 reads CASSRNRGPATEAFF. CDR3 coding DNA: TGTGCCAGCAGTCGAAACAGGGGCCCGGCCACTGAAGCTTTCTTT.

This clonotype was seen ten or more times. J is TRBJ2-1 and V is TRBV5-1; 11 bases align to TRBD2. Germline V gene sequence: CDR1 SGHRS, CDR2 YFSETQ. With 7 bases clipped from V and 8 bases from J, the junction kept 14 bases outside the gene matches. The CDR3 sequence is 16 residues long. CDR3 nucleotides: TGCGCCAGCGGACCGTACATCACTAGCGGGAGTGATGAGCAGTTCTTC. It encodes CASGPYITSGSDEQFF.